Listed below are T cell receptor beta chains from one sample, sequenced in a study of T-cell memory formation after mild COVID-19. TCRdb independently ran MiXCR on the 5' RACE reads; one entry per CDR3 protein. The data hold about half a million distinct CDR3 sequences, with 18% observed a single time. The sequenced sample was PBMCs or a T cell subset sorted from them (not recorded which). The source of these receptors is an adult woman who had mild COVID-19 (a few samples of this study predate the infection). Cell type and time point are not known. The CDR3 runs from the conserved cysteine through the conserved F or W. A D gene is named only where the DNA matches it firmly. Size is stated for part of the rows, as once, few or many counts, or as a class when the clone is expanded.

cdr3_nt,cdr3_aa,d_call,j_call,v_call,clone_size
TGTGCCAGCAGCTTAGGGGGCAAGAACACTGAAGCTTTCTTT,CASSLGGKNTEAFF,-,TRBJ1-1,TRBV11-3,few
TGCGCCAGCGGAACTAGCGGGGCCAACAATGAGCAGTTCTTC,CASGTSGANNEQFF,TRBD2,TRBJ2-1,TRBV10-2,many
TGTGCCTGGAGTCCTCGGGGAGACAATCAGCCCCAGCATTTT,CAWSPRGDNQPQHF,-,TRBJ1-5,TRBV30,-
TGTGCCAGCAGCTTAGGGACAGCGTCTAACCTAGAGACCCAGTACTTC,CASSLGTASNLETQYF,-,TRBJ2-5,TRBV7-9,-
TGCGCCAGCAGCTCTACTGGACACCAAGATCAGCCCCAGCATTTT,CASSSTGHQDQPQHF,-,TRBJ1-5,TRBV5-1,few
TGTGCCAGCTCGAACCGGGGGACGGTACAAGAGACCCAGTACTTC,CASSNRGTVQETQYF,-,TRBJ2-5,TRBV12-3/TRBV12-4,-
TGTGCCAGCAGTTGGGGTACAGACAGAAATCAGCCCCAGCATTTT,CASSWGTDRNQPQHF,-,TRBJ1-5,TRBV6-1,-
TGTGCCAGCAGCTCGTCCGGGACTAGAACCTCCTACGAGCAGTACTTC,CASSSSGTRTSYEQYF,TRBD2,TRBJ2-7,TRBV7-8,-
TGCAGCCTAGAAAGCCCAACGGGACTTACAGATACGCAGTATTTT,CSLESPTGLTDTQYF,-,TRBJ2-3,TRBV29-1,-
TGTGCCAGCAGCTCCCTCCCCGGGGACAGCAATCAGCCCCAGCATTTT,CASSSLPGDSNQPQHF,-,TRBJ1-5,TRBV5-5,many
TGTGCCAGCAGCTTTCTACAGGGCTCCTACGAGCAGTACTTC,CASSFLQGSYEQYF,-,TRBJ2-7,TRBV11-2,few
TGTGCCAGCAGCTCTATTGGGGAGGGAGAGAACACTGAAGCTTTCTTT,CASSSIGEGENTEAFF,-,TRBJ1-1,TRBV7-9,few
TGTGCCAGCTCACCCGGGACAGGGGCGAGGGAGCAGTACTTC,CASSPGTGAREQYF,TRBD1,TRBJ2-7,TRBV18,-
TGTGCCAGCAGCTTGGCGGGGCCAGACGGGGTGACCCAGTACTTC,CASSLAGPDGVTQYF,-,TRBJ2-5,TRBV5-4,-
TGTGCCAGCAGCAAGGGACTAGGAAACACCATATATTTT,CASSKGLGNTIYF,-,TRBJ1-3,TRBV7-8,few